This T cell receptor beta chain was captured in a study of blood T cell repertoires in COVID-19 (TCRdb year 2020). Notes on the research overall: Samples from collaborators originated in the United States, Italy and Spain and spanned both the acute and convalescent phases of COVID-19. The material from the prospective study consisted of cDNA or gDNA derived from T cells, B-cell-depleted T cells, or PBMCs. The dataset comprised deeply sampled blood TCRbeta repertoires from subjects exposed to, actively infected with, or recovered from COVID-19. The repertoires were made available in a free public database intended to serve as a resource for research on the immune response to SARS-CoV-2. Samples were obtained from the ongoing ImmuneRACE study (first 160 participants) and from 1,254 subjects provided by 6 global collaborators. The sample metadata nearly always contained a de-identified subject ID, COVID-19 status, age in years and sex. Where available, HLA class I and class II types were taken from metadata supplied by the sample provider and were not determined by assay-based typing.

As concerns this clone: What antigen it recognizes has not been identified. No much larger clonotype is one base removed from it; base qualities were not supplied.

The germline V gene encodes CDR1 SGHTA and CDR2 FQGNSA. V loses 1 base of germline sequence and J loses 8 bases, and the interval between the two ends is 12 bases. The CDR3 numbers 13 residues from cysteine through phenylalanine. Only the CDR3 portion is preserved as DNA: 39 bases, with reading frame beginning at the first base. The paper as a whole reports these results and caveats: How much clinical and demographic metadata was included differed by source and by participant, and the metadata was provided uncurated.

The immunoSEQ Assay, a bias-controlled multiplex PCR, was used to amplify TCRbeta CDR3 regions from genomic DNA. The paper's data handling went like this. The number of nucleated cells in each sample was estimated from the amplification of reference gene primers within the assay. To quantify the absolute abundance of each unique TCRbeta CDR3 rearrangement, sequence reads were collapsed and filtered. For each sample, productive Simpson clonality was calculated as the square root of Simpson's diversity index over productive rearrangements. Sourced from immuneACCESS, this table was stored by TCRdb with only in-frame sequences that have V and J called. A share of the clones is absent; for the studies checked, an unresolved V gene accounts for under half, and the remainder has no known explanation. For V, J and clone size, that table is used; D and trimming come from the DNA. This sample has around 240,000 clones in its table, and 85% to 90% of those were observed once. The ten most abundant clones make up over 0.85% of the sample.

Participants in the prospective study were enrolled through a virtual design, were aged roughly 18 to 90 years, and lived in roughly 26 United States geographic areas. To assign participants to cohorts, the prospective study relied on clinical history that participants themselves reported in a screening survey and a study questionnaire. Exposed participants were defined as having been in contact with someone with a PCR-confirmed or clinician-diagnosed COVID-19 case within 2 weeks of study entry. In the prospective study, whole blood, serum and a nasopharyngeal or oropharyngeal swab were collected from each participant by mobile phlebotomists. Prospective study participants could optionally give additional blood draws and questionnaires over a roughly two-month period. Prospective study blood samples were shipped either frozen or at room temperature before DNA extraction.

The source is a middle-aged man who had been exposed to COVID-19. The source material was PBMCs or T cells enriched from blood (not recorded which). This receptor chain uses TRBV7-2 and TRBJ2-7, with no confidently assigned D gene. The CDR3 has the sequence CASSLETVLQQYF. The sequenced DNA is TGTGCCAGCAGCTTAGAAACGGTCCTCCAGCAGTACTTC.